This passage covers 5 T cell receptor beta chains from one sample sequenced in a study of cytomegalovirus exposure and HLA in healthy donors. The table came from immunoSEQ multiplex PCR; TCRdb's copy has only in-frame clones and leaves some out. Counted here are around 200,000 clones, 80% to 85% occurring once; the ten biggest clones make up around 1.2%. The material sequenced was PBMCs. The receptors were sampled from a woman aged 25 to 39 in good health and CMV-seronegative.

The chain couples TRBV30 to TRBJ2-3; the match to TRBD2 covers 9 bases. J lost 0 bases, V lost 2 bases, and 6 bases had no gene match. This CDR3 comprises 16 residues. CDR1 GTSNPN and CDR2 SVGIG come from the germline V gene (reference sequence). CDR3 nucleotides: TGTGCCTGGAGTTCCCGGCTAGCGGGAAGCACAGATACGCAGTATTTT. This encodes CAWSSRLAGSTDTQYF. The full variable domain, rest sourced from reference TRBV30 and TRBJ2-3, is SQTIHQWPATLVQPVGSPLSLECTVEGTSNPNLYWYRQAAGRGLQLLFYSVGIGQISSEVPQNLSASRPQDRQFILSSKKLLLSDSGFYLCAWSSRLAGSTDTQYFGPGTRLTVL.

The V and J genes are TRBV28 and TRBJ1-1; D gene ambiguous. CDR1 and CDR2 (germline): MDHEN, SYDVKM. V was trimmed by 4 bases and J by 8 bases, leaving 17 bases between them. This CDR3 has 14 amino acids. The DNA of the CDR3 is TGTGCCAGCAGTTCCCTTTACAATACTATAGAAGCTTTCTTT. Translating gives CASSSLYNTIEAFF. The variable domain in full, with the rest retrieved from reference TRBV28 and TRBJ1-1, is DVKVTQSSRYLVKRTGEKVFLECVQDMDHENMFWYRQDPGLGLRLIYFSYDVKMKEKGDIPEGYSVSREKKERFSLILESASTNQTSMYLCASSSLYNTIEAFFGQGTRLTVV.

V is TRBV2 and J is TRBJ2-3, with 10 bases that match TRBD2. This CDR3 region has 14 residues. Per the germline V gene, CDR1 is SNHLY and CDR2 is FYNNEI. The V segment lost 8 bases and the J segment 0 bases; nucleotides outside the gene matches: 2. CDR3 loop: CASLAGVSTDTQYF. DNA for the CDR3: TGTGCCAGCCTAGCGGGGGTTAGCACAGATACGCAGTATTTT.

The V gene is TRBV11-3, the J gene TRBJ2-1; 13 bases match TRBD2. V shed 5 bases, J shed 9 bases, and the junction held 7 bases outside the gene matches. Germline CDR1 SGHNT, CDR2 YENEEA. This CDR3 is 15 amino acids long. The CDR3 loop is CASSPRTSGSAEQFF. The CDR3 region has the DNA TGTGCCAGCAGCCCAAGGACTAGCGGGAGTGCTGAGCAGTTCTTC.

V is TRBV6-5 and J is TRBJ1-1, with TRBD1 matching 8 bases. CDR1 and CDR2 from the germline V gene are MNHEY and SVGAGI. The CDR3 is made up of 15 amino acids. Trimming took 1 base from V and 5 from J; bases not matched to a gene: 6. The CDR3 DNA reads as TGTGCCAGCAGTTACTACCAGGGGGCGACGACTGAAGCTTTCTTT. This gives the protein CASSYYQGATTEAFF.